This T cell receptor (beta chain) was retrieved from a study of OX40 agonist ivuxolimab in advanced cancers. On this clone itself: The antigen remains undetermined.

Study conclusions and caveats: At doses 0.1 to 3.0 mg/kg, CD4+ and CD8+ clones expanded.

TCRdb's table, derived via immunoSEQ multiplex PCR, lists solely in-frame clones and lacks some. This table holds tens of thousands of clones, roughly 88% found once. After removal of 3 bases from V and 3 bases from J, the junction contained 3 bases not matched to a gene. From germline, CDR1 is SEHNR and CDR2 FQNEAQ (reference sequence). The CDR3 runs 14 residues. The rearrangement uses TRBV7-9 and TRBJ2-3; 7 bases line up with TRBD2. The source material was CD4+ or CD8+ T cells sorted from blood, sampled in a trial of the OX40 agonist ivuxolimab. The sequence derives from an adult with an advanced solid tumor such as melanoma, head and neck, liver or kidney cancer. The DNA of the CDR3 is TGTGCCAGCAGCTTGGGGGGGGAAACAGATACGCAGTATTTT. Its translation: CASSLGGETDTQYF.